This entry lists 26 T cell receptor beta chains sequenced from one sample in a study of metastatic and nonmetastatic thyroid tumors. No patient had received any treatment before thyroid surgery. With MiXCR, TCRdb called clones anew from the PCR reads. In the table there are 34,000 or so clones, roughly a fifth of which are singletons. Sequenced sample: blood. Source of these receptors: a female donor with papillary thyroid cancer or a benign thyroid nodule (not recorded which). Some clones in this sample may be carry-over from other donors' samples.

The sample holds many counts of this clone. The rearrangement uses TRBV7-9 and TRBJ1-5; D gene ambiguous. Germline V gene sequence: CDR1 SEHNR, CDR2 FQNEAQ (reference sequence). This CDR3 has 14 residues. V dropped 5 bases and J dropped 1 base, with 9 bases sitting between them. CDR3 DNA sequence: TGTGCCAGCAGCCCTGACACAAGCAATCAGCCCCAGCATTTT. Encoded protein: CASSPDTSNQPQHF.

Worth noting for this clone: Germline and junction disagree at one end, which may indicate a read error. The chain employs TRBV24-1 and TRBJ2-3; 9 bases fit TRBD1. CDR3 length: 16 amino acids. The germline V gene has CDR1 KGHDR and CDR2 SFDVKD. The CDR3 DNA reads as TGTTCCACCAGTGATCAGGGACAGGGACCCACAGATACGCAGTATTTT. Its translation is CSTSDQGQGPTDTQYF.

This clone is judged medium-sized. This chain uses TRBV27 with TRBJ2-2, with 8 bases fitting TRBD1. V shed 5 bases, J shed 5 bases, and the junction held 10 bases outside the gene matches. Germline loops: CDR1 MNHEY, CDR2 SMNVEV (reference sequence). CDR3 length: 16 residues. CDR3 sequence (DNA): TGTGCCAGCAGTCCAAACACAGGGGGTCGTACCGGGGAGCTGTTTTTT. The encoded protein is CASSPNTGGRTGELFF.

This clone showed up many times. This sequence joins TRBV20-1 and TRBJ1-2; D is possibly TRBD1 (6 bases). V lost 1 base, J lost 6 bases, and 12 bases lay in between. Per the germline V gene, CDR1 is DFQATT and CDR2 is SNEGSKA (reference sequence). This CDR3 spans 13 amino acids. DNA for the CDR3: TGCAGTGCTAGAGCCGGACAGCCCCATGGCTACACCTTC. This gives the protein CSARAGQPHGYTF.

The chain employs TRBV11-2 and TRBJ2-1, with 8 bases aligning to TRBD1. The ends lost 4 bases at V and 7 bases at J; junction bases unmatched: 12. This CDR3 comprises 16 residues. Germline loops: CDR1 SGHAT, CDR2 FQNNGV. CDR3 sequence: CASSSGQGRVGNEQFF. CDR3 bases: TGTGCCAGCAGCTCCGGACAGGGACGGGTAGGGAATGAGCAGTTCTTC.

By frequency in the sample, this clone is medium-sized. V and J are TRBV4-1 and TRBJ1-6; D remains ambiguous. The CDR3 covers 15 residues. The V gene lost 0 bases and the J gene lost 7 bases, with 10 bases spanning the gap. Per germline, CDR1 MGHRA and CDR2 YSYEKL. CDR3 loop: CASSQDPTRNSPLHF. The CDR3, as DNA: TGCGCCAGCAGCCAAGACCCGACACGCAATTCACCCCTCCACTTT.

The chain recombines TRBV20-1 with TRBJ1-1, with 7 positions matching TRBD1. V shed 6 bases, J shed 3 bases, and the junction held 19 bases outside the gene matches. This CDR3 has 17 residues. Germline assignment: CDR1 DFQATT and CDR2 SNEGSKA (reference sequence). CDR3 protein: CSAIRRQGEWWYTEAFF. DNA of the CDR3: TGCAGTGCGATCCGGCGACAGGGCGAATGGTGGTACACTGAAGCTTTCTTT.

This clone was observed at least ten times. The J gene is TRBJ1-6, the V gene TRBV7-2, with 8 bases identical to TRBD1. Germline values: CDR1 SGHTA, CDR2 FQGNSA. The CDR3 is made up of 14 amino acids. V was pared by 3 bases and J by 8 bases, with 3 bases of the junction left unmatched. This CDR3 reads CASSFGQGYSPLHF. In DNA form, the CDR3 reads TGTGCCAGCAGCTTTGGACAGGGATATTCACCCCTCCACTTT.

This clone was recorded at least ten times. V is TRBV7-3 and J is TRBJ2-1, with TRBD1 identical over 9 bases. This CDR3 spans 12 amino acids. Per germline, CDR1 SGHTA and CDR2 FQGTGA. J gave up 12 bases and V 0 bases, and 0 bases lay outside the gene matches. The CDR3 region is CASSLTGQGQFF. CDR3 DNA: TGTGCCAGCAGCTTAACGGGACAGGGGCAGTTCTTC.

In its sample, this clone was seen many times. V usage is TRBV7-3 and J usage is TRBJ1-1; 9 positions match TRBD1. The CDR3 sequence is 15 residues long. Germline V gene sequence: CDR1 SGHTA, CDR2 FQGTGA. V lost 2 bases and J lost 8; bases outside the gene matches: 9. This CDR3 is CASSLGGTGTAEAFF. CDR3 DNA sequence: TGTGCCAGCAGCTTAGGTGGGACAGGGACGGCAGAAGCTTTCTTT.

The sample holds a few counts of this clone. The chain uses TRBV12-3 or TRBV12-4 and TRBJ2-7; D is possibly TRBD1 (5 bases). The ends were cut back, 3 bases at V and 6 bases at J, with 9 bases in the middle. The CDR3 is 12 amino acids. The CDR3 sequence is CASSFGALEQYF. The CDR3 DNA follows: TGTGCCAGCAGTTTTGGGGCTCTCGAGCAGTACTTC.

In its sample, this clone was seen many times. This chain links TRBV19 with TRBJ1-5, with 7 nucleotides matching TRBD1. Germline V gene data show CDR1 as LNHDA and CDR2 as SQIVND (reference sequence). V lost 6 bases, J lost 7 bases, and 12 bases stayed unmatched. This CDR3 region has 15 residues. The CDR3 bases are TGTGCCAGTAGGCAGGTCGTTACAGGGGAACAGCCCCAGCATTTT. Its protein is CASRQVVTGEQPQHF. Full variable domain (missing parts from reference TRBV19 and TRBJ1-5): DGGITQSPKYLFRKEGQNVTLSCEQNLNHDAMYWYRQDPGQGLRLIYYSQIVNDFQKGDIAEGYSVSREKKESFPLTVTSAQKNPTAFYLCASRQVVTGEQPQHFGDGTRLSIL.

This clone was observed many times. The chain joins TRBV7-9 to TRBJ2-2, with 9 bases matching TRBD2. The germline gives CDR1 SEHNR, CDR2 FQNEAQ (reference sequence). The CDR3 spans 15 residues. V gave up 6 bases and J gave up 3 bases; unmatched junction bases: 5. CDR3 nucleotides: TGTGCCAGCAGAAAGCGGGGGGTGGACACCGGGGAGCTGTTTTTT. Its protein product is CASRKRGVDTGELFF.

This clone was recorded at least ten times. A much larger clone sits a single nucleotide away, making a read error possible. The rearrangement uses TRBV6-1 and TRBJ1-5; possibly TRBD1 for D (5 bases). This CDR3 spans 15 amino acids. Germline V gene lookup returns CDR1 MNHNS and CDR2 SASEGT. CDR3 nucleotide sequence: TGTGCCAGCAGTGAAGCGGGGCATAGCATTCAGCCCCAGCATTTT. Translating gives CASSEAGHSIQPQHF.

The table lists this clone with a few counts. The chain recombines TRBV27 with TRBJ1-5; D is unresolved. Per germline, CDR1 MNHEY and CDR2 SMNVEV (reference sequence). The V gene lost 6 bases and the J gene lost 4 bases, with 7 bases spanning the gap. CDR3 size: 12 residues. Written as DNA, the CDR3 is TGTGCCAGCAGGGAGGGAAATCAGCCCCAGCATTTT. It codes for CASREGNQPQHF.

There are many counts of this clone. The V call is TRBV3-1, the J call TRBJ2-5; 9 positions match TRBD1. Germline V gene data show CDR1 as LGHDT and CDR2 as YNNKEL (reference sequence). With V trimmed by 4 bases and J by 1 base, 7 bases remained unmatched. The CDR3 consists of 16 residues. The CDR3 coding sequence is TGTGCCAGCAGCCCCACAGGGGGCCTCCTCCAAGAGACCCAGTACTTC. Its translation: CASSPTGGLLQETQYF.

The chain carries TRBV20-1 and TRBJ1-5, with a weak D call TRBD1 (5 bases). V lost 6 bases and J 5 bases, leaving 17 bases between the germline ends. This CDR3 region has 14 residues. Germline V gives CDR1 DFQATT, CDR2 SNEGSKA (reference sequence). CDR3 sequence reads: CSALKGQGDQPQHF. In DNA form, the CDR3 reads TGCAGTGCCCTTAAAGGGCAGGGCGATCAGCCCCAGCATTTT.

This clone was counted at least ten times. This chain connects TRBV5-4 to TRBJ2-4, with 12 bases matching TRBD2. This CDR3 comprises 17 residues. The junction had 8 bases not matched to a gene; V was cut back by 5 bases and J by 2 bases. CDR1 and CDR2 (germline): SGHNT, YYREEE (reference sequence). The CDR3 nucleotides read TGTGCCAGCAGACCCATGACTAGCGGGAGATCCAAAAACATTCAGTACTTC. Protein: CASRPMTSGRSKNIQYF.

This clone was counted a few times. A much larger clone differs by one base, so this may be a read error. The chain recombines TRBV18 with TRBJ1-1; no clear D gene. V lost 0 bases to trimming and J lost 3 bases, with 8 bases between them. In germline, CDR1 is KGHSH, CDR2 LQKENI. CDR3 length: 14 amino acids. CDR3 nucleotides: TGTGCCAGCTCACCACCGAACGAGGACACTGAAGCTTTCTTT. Residues: CASSPPNEDTEAFF.

This clone is labeled medium-sized. The chain uses TRBV6-6 and TRBJ2-5, with a possible D match to TRBD1 (5 bases). Deletions cut 0 bases from V and 5 bases from J, with 10 bases between. CDR3 length: 14 amino acids. CDR1 and CDR2 from the germline V gene are MNHNY and SVGAGI (reference sequence). The CDR3 coding sequence is TGTGCCAGCAGTTACTCTCTGACAGCGGAGACCCAGTACTTC. Protein product: CASSYSLTAETQYF.

This clone has at least ten counts. The rearrangement joins TRBV28 to TRBJ2-1, with TRBD2 matching over 10 bases. J gave up 3 bases and V 6 bases, and 5 bases lay outside the gene matches. The length of the CDR3 is 15 residues. Per the germline V gene, CDR1 is MDHEN and CDR2 is SYDVKM. The CDR3 loop is CASSETSGYYNEQFF. The CDR3 coding sequence is TGTGCCAGCAGCGAGACTAGCGGGTACTACAATGAGCAGTTCTTC.

This clone was counted between two and nine times. The chain combines TRBV20-1 with TRBJ2-3, with TRBD2 matching over 8 bases. This CDR3 contains 14 residues. Germline values: CDR1 DFQATT, CDR2 SNEGSKA (reference sequence). Here the CDR3 reads CSPRGGGAADTQYF. The CDR3 coding sequence is TGCAGCCCCCGGGGGGGGGGGGCCGCAGATACGCAGTATTTT.

In this sample, this clone turned up a few times. The chain has TRBV28 and TRBJ1-5, with D hard to call. The CDR3 has 15 residues. Trimming cost V 1 base and J 3 bases, with 10 bases left between them. CDR1 and CDR2 (germline): MDHEN, SYDVKM. CDR3 nucleotide sequence: TGTGCCAGCAGTTTATACCGGGGTACCAATCAGCCCCAGCATTTT. It is translated as CASSLYRGTNQPQHF.

This clone has ten or more counts. The gene calls are TRBV10-3 and TRBJ2-3; D uncertain. V lost 3 bases and J 0 bases, leaving 10 bases between the germline ends. The CDR3 runs to 15 residues. The germline gives CDR1 ENHRY, CDR2 SYGVKD. This CDR3 reads CAISDSPDSTDTQYF. CDR3 DNA: TGTGCCATCAGTGATTCGCCGGACAGCACAGATACGCAGTATTTT.

The V gene is TRBV11-1, the J gene TRBJ1-2, with 7 bases lining up with TRBD1. Trimming removed 4 bases from V and 5 bases from J; junction bases left unmatched: 16. The CDR3 has 17 amino acids. The germline CDR1 and CDR2 sequences are SGHAT and FQDESV (reference sequence). CDR3 DNA: TGTGCCAGCAGCTCGTCCGAAGCGACAGGGTATTATTATGGCTACACCTTC. It codes for CASSSSEATGYYYGYTF.

The sample holds many counts of this clone. In DNA, the CDR3 is TGTGCCAGCAGCCAAGGTTGGTCAGGGGGAAGCAATCAGCCCCAGCATTTT. Translation: CASSQGWSGGSNQPQHF. The chain employs TRBV3-1 and TRBJ1-5, with 7 bases lining up with TRBD1. Germline CDR1 reads LGHDT; CDR2 reads YNNKEL (reference sequence). The CDR3 has 17 residues. J was trimmed by 1 base and V by 1 base; bases with no gene match: 7.